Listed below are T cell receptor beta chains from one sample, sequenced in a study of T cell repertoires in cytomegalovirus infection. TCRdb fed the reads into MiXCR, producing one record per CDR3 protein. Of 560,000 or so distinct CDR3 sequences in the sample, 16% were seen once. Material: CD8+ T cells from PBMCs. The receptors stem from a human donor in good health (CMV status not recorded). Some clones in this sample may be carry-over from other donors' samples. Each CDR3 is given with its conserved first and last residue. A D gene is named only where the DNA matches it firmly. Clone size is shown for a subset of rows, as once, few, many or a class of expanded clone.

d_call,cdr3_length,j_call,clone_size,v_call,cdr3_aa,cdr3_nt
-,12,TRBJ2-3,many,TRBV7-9,CASSPGLSTQYF,TGTGCCAGCAGCCCAGGACTAAGTACGCAGTATTTT
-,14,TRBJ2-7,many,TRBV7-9,CASSLVTSMGEQYF,TGTGCCAGCAGCTTAGTTACTTCCATGGGCGAGCAGTACTTC
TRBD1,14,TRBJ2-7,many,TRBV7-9,CASSSGGGMDEQYF,TGTGCCAGCAGCTCAGGGGGCGGAATGGACGAGCAGTACTTC
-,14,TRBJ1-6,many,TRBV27,CASSLGGNNSPLHF,TGTGCCAGCAGCTTAGGAGGAAATAATTCACCCCTCCACTTT
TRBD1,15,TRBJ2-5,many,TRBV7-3,CASSYDGTDQETQYF,TGTGCCAGCAGTTATGATGGGACAGACCAAGAGACCCAGTACTTC
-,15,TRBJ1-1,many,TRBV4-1,CASSLADSSGLEAFF,TGCGCCAGCAGCCTTGCAGACTCCTCAGGCTTAGAAGCTTTCTTT
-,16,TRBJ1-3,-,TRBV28,CASSLFSGGAGNTIYF,TGTGCCAGCAGTCTCTTCTCGGGGGGCGCCGGAAACACCATATATTTT
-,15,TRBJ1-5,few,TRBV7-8,CASSFGALGNQPQHF,TGTGCCAGCAGCTTTGGGGCCTTGGGAAATCAGCCCCAGCATTTT
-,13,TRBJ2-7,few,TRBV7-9,CASSGAQGYEQYF,TGTGCCAGCAGCGGCGCACAGGGTTACGAGCAGTACTTC
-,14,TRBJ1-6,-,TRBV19,CASSFGQYNSPLHF,TGTGCCAGTAGTTTCGGACAATATAATTCACCCCTCCACTTT
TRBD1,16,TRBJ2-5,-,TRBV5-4,CASSLAQTGRGETQYF,TGTGCCAGCAGCTTGGCCCAGACAGGGCGTGGAGAGACCCAGTACTTC
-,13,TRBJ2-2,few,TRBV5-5,CASSARGTGELFF,TGTGCCAGCAGCGCTCGCGGGACCGGGGAGCTGTTTTTT
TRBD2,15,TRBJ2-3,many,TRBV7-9,CASSFGLAGTDTQYF,TGTGCCAGCAGTTTCGGACTAGCGGGAACAGATACGCAGTATTTT
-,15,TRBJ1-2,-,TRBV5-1,CASSADWRSGYGYTF,TGCGCCAGCAGCGCTGACTGGCGCTCAGGCTATGGCTACACCTTC
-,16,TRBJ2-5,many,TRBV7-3,CASSLRGPGVGETQYF,TGTGCCAGCAGCTTACGTGGTCCGGGCGTGGGGGAGACCCAGTACTTC
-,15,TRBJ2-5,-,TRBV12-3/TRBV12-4,CASSGVGTRQETQYF,TGTGCCAGCAGTGGGGTAGGGACGAGACAAGAGACCCAGTACTTC
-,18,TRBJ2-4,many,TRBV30,CAWSPTSEGRVAKNIQYF,TGTGCCTGGAGTCCGACATCGGAGGGCCGGGTAGCCAAAAACATTCAGTACTTC
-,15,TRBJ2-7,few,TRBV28,CASSAMRETGPEQYF,TGTGCCAGCAGTGCGATGCGTGAGACAGGACCCGAGCAGTACTTC
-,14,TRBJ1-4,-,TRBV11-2,CASSPEDGNEKLFF,TGTGCCAGCAGCCCAGAAGATGGTAATGAAAAACTGTTTTTT
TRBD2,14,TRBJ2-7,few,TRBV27,CASSPGLDAYEQYF,TGTGCCAGCAGCCCGGGACTAGATGCTTACGAGCAGTACTTC
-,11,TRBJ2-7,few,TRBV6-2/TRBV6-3,CASRTGLMDYF,TGTGCCAGCCGAACCGGGCTCATGGATTACTTC
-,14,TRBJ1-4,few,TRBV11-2,CASSLNAGAEKLFF,TGTGCCAGCAGCTTAAACGCAGGGGCTGAAAAACTGTTTTTT
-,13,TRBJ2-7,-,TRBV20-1,CSARHLPHKEQYF,TGCAGTGCTAGACATCTACCTCACAAAGAGCAGTACTTC
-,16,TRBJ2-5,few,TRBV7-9,CASSNSGPRQQETQYF,TGTGCCAGCAGCAATTCGGGACCCCGGCAGCAAGAGACCCAGTACTTC
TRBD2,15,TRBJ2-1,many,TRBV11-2,CASSSTSGLWNEQFF,TGTGCCAGCAGCTCGACTAGCGGGTTGTGGAATGAGCAGTTCTTC
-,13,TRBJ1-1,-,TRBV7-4,CASEVGMNTEAFF,TGTGCCAGCGAGGTTGGAATGAACACTGAAGCTTTCTTT
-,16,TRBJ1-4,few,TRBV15,CATSSDTGPTNEKLFF,TGTGCCACCAGCAGTGACACAGGGCCCACTAATGAAAAACTGTTTTTT
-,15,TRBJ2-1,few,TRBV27,CASRLQTLETNEQFF,TGTGCCAGCAGATTACAGACTCTAGAGACCAATGAGCAGTTCTTC
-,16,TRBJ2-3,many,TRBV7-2,CASSLGTAAIRDTQYF,TGTGCCAGCAGCTTAGGGACCGCGGCGATCAGAGATACGCAGTATTTT
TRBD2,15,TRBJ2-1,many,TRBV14,CASSHVAGVPNEQFF,TGTGCCAGCAGCCACGTAGCGGGGGTCCCCAATGAGCAGTTCTTC
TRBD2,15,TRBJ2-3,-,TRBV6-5,CASTDSGGKTDTQYF,TGTGCCAGCACCGATAGCGGGGGGAAGACAGATACGCAGTATTTT
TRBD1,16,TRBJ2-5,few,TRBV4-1,CASSQKGQGVRETQYF,TGCGCCAGCAGCCAGAAGGGACAGGGAGTGCGAGAGACCCAGTACTTC
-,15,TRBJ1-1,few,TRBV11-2,CASSLAGRGITEAFF,TGTGCCAGCAGCTTAGCCGGGAGGGGGATCACTGAAGCTTTCTTT
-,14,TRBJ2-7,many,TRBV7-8,CASSLAALPGEQYF,TGTGCCAGCAGCTTAGCGGCCCTTCCGGGGGAGCAGTACTTC
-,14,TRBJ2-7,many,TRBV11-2,CASSPQLGDYEQYF,TGTGCCAGCAGCCCGCAACTAGGAGACTACGAGCAGTACTTC
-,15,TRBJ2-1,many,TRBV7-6,CASSSRGGPYNEQFF,TGTGCCAGCAGCTCCAGGGGGGGCCCATACAATGAGCAGTTCTTC